The rows below give T cell receptor beta chains drawn from one sample of a study of cytomegalovirus exposure and HLA in healthy donors. Assay: immunoSEQ multiplex PCR; the TCRdb copy retains only in-frame clones and omits some. The table records over 150,000 clones, about 80% of them present only once. The sequenced sample consisted of PBMCs. Receptors were obtained from a young man in good health and CMV-seronegative. Both conserved end residues are part of each CDR3.

TRBJ2-7	TRBV15	CATSRDIDYEQYF
TRBJ2-7	TRBV19	CASSMSTGNYEQYF
TRBJ2-5	TRBV29-1	CSVGWRGPQETQYF
TRBJ2-7	TRBV27	CASSLKGNTIYEQYF
TRBJ1-4	TRBV18	CASSPDDREGEKLFF
TRBJ1-2	TRBV9	CASRPRDRGVYGYTF
TRBJ1-1	TRBV2	CASSEGQLITEAFF
TRBJ2-1	TRBV7-2	CASSWSGTNNEQFF
TRBJ1-5	TRBV18	CASSPRGAGGLDSNQPQHF
TRBJ2-7	TRBV28	CASSFADSSYEQYF
TRBJ1-4	TRBV25-1	CASGRGAQSEKLFF
TRBJ2-7	TRBV5-8	CASSFSGRAYEQYF
TRBJ2-1	TRBV19	CASSRTDEQFF
TRBJ2-7	TRBV7-9	CASSLLRGPYF
TRBJ2-4	TRBV2	CASSPDRASNIQYF
TRBJ2-5	TRBV11-2	CASSSDPPWDREQETQYF
TRBJ1-2	TRBV5-1	CASSLVGVAGYTF
TRBJ2-1	TRBV5-1	CASSLEASGGSSYNEQFF
TRBJ2-1	TRBV5-6	CASSFRASGSKGQFF
TRBJ2-1	TRBV7-8	CASSLAGTGGREQFF
TRBJ2-7	TRBV27	CASSLNRDGYEQYF
TRBJ2-3	TRBV7-3	CASSVHPGQSTDTQYF
TRBJ2-1	TRBV5-4	CASSLAGILDNEQFF
TRBJ1-6	TRBV6-4	CASSEGDNSPLHF
TRBJ2-1	TRBV5-4	CASSTVRLAGANEQFF
TRBJ1-2	TRBV5-1	CASSFEPYRGYGYTF
TRBJ1-2	TRBV6-5	CASSYSEGTNYGYTF
TRBJ2-3	TRBV6-5	CASSYSGGKTDTQYF
TRBJ1-1	TRBV7-2	CASSFSWGEGTEAFF
TRBJ2-2	TRBV11-2	CASRAGTGELFF
TRBJ2-2	TRBV10-2	CAIQGGKGGTGELFF
TRBJ2-1	TRBV10-3	CAIRPGGHNEQFF
TRBJ2-5	TRBV2	CASSEDYVLWTQYF
TRBJ1-1	TRBV7-9	CASRGRGGFTEAFF
TRBJ1-1	TRBV4-3	CASSQGTRGPEAFF
TRBJ1-2	TRBV7-9	CASSLTGAYGYTF
TRBJ1-2	TRBV6-5	CASSYMDRANVYGYTF
TRBJ2-5	TRBV2	CASKTEETQYF
TRBJ2-7	TRBV19	CASSIVASEYGEQYF
TRBJ1-4	TRBV2	CASSTGVGFTGKLFF
TRBJ2-7	TRBV27	CASSSTSSEQYF
TRBJ2-7	TRBV7-4	CASSLNRSYEQYF
TRBJ1-1	TRBV16	CASSSSGTEAFF
TRBJ2-7	TRBV10-3	CATGLAGAYEQYF
TRBJ1-6	TRBV4-1	CASSQAGTPGLNSPLHF
TRBJ2-5	TRBV4-1	CASSQEGTGGPETQYF
TRBJ1-5	TRBV6-5	CASKGSGNQPQHF
TRBJ2-5	TRBV18	CASSPWTSGRQETQYF
TRBJ1-4	TRBV6-5	CASRRTWALNEKLFF
TRBJ1-1	TRBV6-1	CASFRTGTSAFF
TRBJ1-1	TRBV29-1	CSVAGLGLTEAFF
TRBJ2-1	TRBV27	CASIPAGGGNEQFF
TRBJ1-2	TRBV30	CALGVSGPNYGYTF
TRBJ2-1	TRBV2	CASSALAGSNEQFF
TRBJ2-7	TRBV27	CATSIQGAYEQYF
TRBJ1-6	TRBV7-2	CASSVRQNSPLHF
TRBJ2-2	TRBV5-1	CASSLVAGGTGELFF
TRBJ2-3	TRBV7-9	CASSLGGDRASDTQYF
TRBJ2-3	TRBV5-1	CASSLGPSGTDTQYF